The present entry profiles one T cell receptor beta chain with its context. What antigen it recognizes has not been identified. One base away there is no much larger clone; base qualities are not given. The sample originates from a study of T cells in Graves' hyperthyroidism and ophthalmopathy (dated 2019 in TCRdb). Notes on the research overall: Peripheral blood was sampled at the time of initial diagnosis, prior to any treatment. A discovery cohort of about a hundred patients, fewer than 50 with Graves' ophthalmopathy and about 58 with stable Graves' hyperthyroidism, was used to find distinguishing TCR V-J signatures. An independent validation cohort of under 20 hyperthyroidism patients and over 15 patients who later progressed to ophthalmopathy tested prospective prediction of ophthalmopathy. The 100 discovery patients were randomly split 7:3 into training and test sets. In addition, the study compared T-cell repertoires in thyroid tissue and in blood from roughly six Graves' hyperthyroidism patients. Following sampling, methimazole starting at 30 mg daily was given to hyperthyroidism patients, and high-dose intravenous methylprednisolone was given to ophthalmopathy patients. TCR Vbeta CDR3 sequencing of 140 or so peripheral blood samples (43 ophthalmopathy, roughly 74 hyperthyroidism and roughly 17 progressor patients) is reported in the paper. The paper's findings and limits, for the study overall: In validation, progression to ophthalmopathy was predicted by the model with 65% to 71% sensitivity and nearly 75% specificity, a median of approximately 6.5 months before onset. Most expanded thyroid clonotypes (frequency above 0.001) were also detected in blood, a finding suggesting that blood repertoires may reflect thyroid immune responses. Ophthalmopathy was separated from stable hyperthyroidism by a 13 V-J signature model, with 85% to 90% sensitivity and 81% to 82% specificity obtained in cross-validation and 80%/75% obtained in testing. No statistical method was used to fix the sample size in advance, and group allocation was not hidden from the investigators.

Ophthalmopathy patients had moderately to severely active disease, Clinical Activity Score of at least 3, NOSPECS grade of at least 4, and duration under 3 months. The study excluded patients with uncontrolled infections, other autoimmune diseases, pregnancy or lactation. Diagnoses relied on clinical symptoms, serum thyroxine and TRAb, thyroid ultrasound and orbital computed tomography. PBMCs were isolated from approximately 10 ml of fresh peripheral blood by Ficoll-Paque density gradient centrifugation. Total RNA was extracted with Trizol reagent, and quality was checked on an Agilent 2100 Bioanalyzer. Counted from cysteine to phenylalanine, this CDR3 has 14 amino acids. Only CDR3 DNA is held: 42 bases, read in frame from base 1. Via the germline V gene (reference sequence), CDR1 is MNHEY and CDR2 SMNVEV. V gives up 5 bases and J gives up 2 bases, and the segment between their germline ends measures 10 bases.

TCR beta CDR3 regions were amplified from RNA transcripts. The TCR CDR3 was subjected to a first round of RT-PCR using the HTBI primer set and the Qiagen OneStep RT-PCR kit. A second multiplex PCR round built the libraries, followed by size selection and purification. The libraries were sequenced on an Illumina HiSeq2000 using paired-end 100 bp reads. As for the original processing: Raw data were processed with SOAPnuke, discarding reads with adapters, uncalled bases, mean Phred below 15, or no exact constant-primer or identifier match. High-quality paired reads were merged using COPE v1.2.5, and each unique nucleotide sequence was defined as a clonotype. MiTCR v1.1 was used to align the clonotypes against IMGT TRBV, TRBD and TRBJ reference segments. Only V-J combinations with frequency above 0.0001, covering about 99% of repertoires, were analysed. The TCS score was defined as the ratio of F50 (clonal expansion) to E x V (chaos), calculated using BLOSUM62-based TCRdist between CDR3 peptides within each V-J. Welch's t-statistics and random forest reduced roughly 540 V-J features to some 14, which were used in a naive Bayes classifier (R e1071). TCRdb trimmed the raw reads at Q25, called clones with MiXCR and kept productive beta chains. Each record represents a unique CDR3 protein, reported with the most common genes and DNA among its rows. The authors' filters were not applied to this entry. The sample includes 600,000 to 650,000 distinct CDR3 sequences, with roughly 20% observed a single time. The biggest ten clones account for more than 30% of the sample.

Source material: blood. This sequence was found in a man aged 25 to 45 with Graves' ophthalmopathy. The chain is encoded by TRBV27 joined to TRBJ1-3, with the D gene call left open. The nucleotide sequence is given as TGTGCCAGCAGTCCCTCCGGGGCTGGAAACACCATATATTTT. Its coded protein is CASSPSGAGNTIYF.